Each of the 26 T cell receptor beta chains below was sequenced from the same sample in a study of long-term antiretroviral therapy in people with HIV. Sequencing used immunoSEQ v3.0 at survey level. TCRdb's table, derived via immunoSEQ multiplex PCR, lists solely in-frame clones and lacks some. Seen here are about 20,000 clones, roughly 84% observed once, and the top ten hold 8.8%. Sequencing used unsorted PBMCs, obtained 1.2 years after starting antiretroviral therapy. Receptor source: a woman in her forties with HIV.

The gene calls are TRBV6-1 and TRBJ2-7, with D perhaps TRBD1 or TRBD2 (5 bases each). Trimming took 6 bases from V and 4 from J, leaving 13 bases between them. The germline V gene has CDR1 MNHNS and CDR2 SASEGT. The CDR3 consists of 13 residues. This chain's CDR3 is CASRAGTIYEQYF. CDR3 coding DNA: TGTGCCAGCAGGGCCGGGACCATTTACGAGCAGTACTTC.

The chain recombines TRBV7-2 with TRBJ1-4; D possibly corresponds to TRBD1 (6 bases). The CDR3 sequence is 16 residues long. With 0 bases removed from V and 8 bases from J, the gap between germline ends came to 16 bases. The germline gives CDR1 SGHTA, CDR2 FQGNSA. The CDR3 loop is CASSLAQQGSGEKLFF. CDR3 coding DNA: TGTGCCAGCAGCTTAGCCCAGCAGGGGTCAGGCGAAAAACTGTTTTTT.

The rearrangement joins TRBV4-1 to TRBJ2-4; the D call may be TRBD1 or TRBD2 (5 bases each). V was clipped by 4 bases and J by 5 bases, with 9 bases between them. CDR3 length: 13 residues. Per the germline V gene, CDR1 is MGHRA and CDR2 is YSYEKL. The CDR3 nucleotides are TGCGCCAGCAGCCCCGGGGCGGAAAACATTCAGTACTTC. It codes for CASSPGAENIQYF.

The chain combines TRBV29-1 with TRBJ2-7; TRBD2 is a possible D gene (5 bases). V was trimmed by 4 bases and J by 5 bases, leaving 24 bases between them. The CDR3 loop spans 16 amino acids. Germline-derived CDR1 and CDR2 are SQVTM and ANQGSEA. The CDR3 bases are TGCAGCGTTGGGCCCCCCAGCGGCCGTTTCGTTCACGAGCAGTACTTC. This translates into CSVGPPSGRFVHEQYF.

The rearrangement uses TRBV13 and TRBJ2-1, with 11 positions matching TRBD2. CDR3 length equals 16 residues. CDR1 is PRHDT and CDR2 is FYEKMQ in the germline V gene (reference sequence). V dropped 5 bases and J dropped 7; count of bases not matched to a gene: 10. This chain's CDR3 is CASSLLAGGWWNEQFF. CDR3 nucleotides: TGTGCCAGCAGCCTCTTAGCGGGAGGGTGGTGGAATGAGCAGTTCTTC.

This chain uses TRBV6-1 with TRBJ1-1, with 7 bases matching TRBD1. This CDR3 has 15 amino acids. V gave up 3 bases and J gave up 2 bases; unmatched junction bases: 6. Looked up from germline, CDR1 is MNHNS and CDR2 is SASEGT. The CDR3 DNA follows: TGTGCCAGCAGTGAGTACAGGGGTTTTAACACTGAAGCTTTCTTT. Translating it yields CASSEYRGFNTEAFF.

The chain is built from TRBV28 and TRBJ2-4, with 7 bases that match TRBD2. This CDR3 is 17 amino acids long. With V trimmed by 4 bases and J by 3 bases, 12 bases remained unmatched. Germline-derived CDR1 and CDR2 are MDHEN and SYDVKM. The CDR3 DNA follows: TGTGCCAGCAGTTCACTCTGGCTAGCGGAAGACAAAAACATTCAGTACTTC. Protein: CASSSLWLAEDKNIQYF.

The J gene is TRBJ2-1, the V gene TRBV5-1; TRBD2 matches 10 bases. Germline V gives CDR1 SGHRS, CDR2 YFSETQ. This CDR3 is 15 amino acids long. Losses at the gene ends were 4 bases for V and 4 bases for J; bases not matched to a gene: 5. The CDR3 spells CASSGLADPYNEQFF. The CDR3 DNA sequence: TGCGCCAGCAGCGGACTAGCGGACCCTTACAATGAGCAGTTCTTC.

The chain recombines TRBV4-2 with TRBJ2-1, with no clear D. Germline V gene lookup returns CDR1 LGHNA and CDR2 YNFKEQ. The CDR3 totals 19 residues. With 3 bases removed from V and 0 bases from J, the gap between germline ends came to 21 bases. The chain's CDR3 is CASSQPMDASLSSYNEQFF. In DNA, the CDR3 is TGTGCCAGCAGCCAGCCTATGGACGCTTCCCTTAGCTCCTACAATGAGCAGTTCTTC.

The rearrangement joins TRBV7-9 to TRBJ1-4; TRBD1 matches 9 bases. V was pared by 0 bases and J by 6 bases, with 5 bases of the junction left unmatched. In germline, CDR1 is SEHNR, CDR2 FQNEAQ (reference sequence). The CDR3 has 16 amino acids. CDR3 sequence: CASSLAPGQGDEKLFF. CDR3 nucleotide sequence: TGTGCCAGCAGCTTAGCGCCGGGACAGGGAGATGAAAAACTGTTTTTT.

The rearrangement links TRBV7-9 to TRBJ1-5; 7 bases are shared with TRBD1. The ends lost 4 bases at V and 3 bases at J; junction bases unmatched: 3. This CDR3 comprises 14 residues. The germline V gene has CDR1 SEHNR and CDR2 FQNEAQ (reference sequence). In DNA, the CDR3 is TGTGCCAGCAGCTCCGACAGGGACAATCAGCCCCAGCATTTT. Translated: CASSSDRDNQPQHF.

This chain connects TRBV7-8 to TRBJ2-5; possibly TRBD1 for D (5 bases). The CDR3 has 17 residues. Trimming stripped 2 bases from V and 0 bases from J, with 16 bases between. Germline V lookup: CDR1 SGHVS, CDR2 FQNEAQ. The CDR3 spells CASSLSATRVYQETQYF. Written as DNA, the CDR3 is TGTGCCAGCAGCTTATCGGCAACCAGGGTGTACCAAGAGACCCAGTACTTC.

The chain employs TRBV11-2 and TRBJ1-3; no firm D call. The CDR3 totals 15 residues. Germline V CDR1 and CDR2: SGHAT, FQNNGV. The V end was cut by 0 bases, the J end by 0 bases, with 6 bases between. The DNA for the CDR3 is TGTGCCAGCAGCTTAGAGACGCTCTCTGGAAACACCATATATTTT. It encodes CASSLETLSGNTIYF.

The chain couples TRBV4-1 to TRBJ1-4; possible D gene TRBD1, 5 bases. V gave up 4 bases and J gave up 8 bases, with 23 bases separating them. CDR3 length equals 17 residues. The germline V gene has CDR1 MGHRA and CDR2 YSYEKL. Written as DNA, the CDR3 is TGCGCCAGCAGCCCAACGGGGAACATAGAGGGGATCGAAAAACTGTTTTTT. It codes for CASSPTGNIEGIEKLFF.

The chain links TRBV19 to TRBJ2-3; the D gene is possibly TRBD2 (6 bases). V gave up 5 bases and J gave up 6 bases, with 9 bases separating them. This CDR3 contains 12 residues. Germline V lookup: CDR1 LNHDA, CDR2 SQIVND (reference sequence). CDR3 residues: CASSRGVDTQYF. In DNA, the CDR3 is TGTGCCAGTAGTCGCGGGGTTGATACGCAGTATTTT.

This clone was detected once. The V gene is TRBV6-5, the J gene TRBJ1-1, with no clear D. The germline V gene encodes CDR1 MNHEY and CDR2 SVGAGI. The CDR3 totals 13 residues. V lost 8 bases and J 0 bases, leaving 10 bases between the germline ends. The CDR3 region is CASQVQVNTEAFF. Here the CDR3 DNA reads TGTGCCAGCCAAGTCCAGGTGAACACTGAAGCTTTCTTT.

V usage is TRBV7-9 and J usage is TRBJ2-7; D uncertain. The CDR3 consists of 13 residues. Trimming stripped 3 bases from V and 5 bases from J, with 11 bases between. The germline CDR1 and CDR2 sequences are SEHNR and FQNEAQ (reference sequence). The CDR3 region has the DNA TGTGCCAGCAGCTTCTTCCCGCCGAACGAGCAGTACTTC. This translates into CASSFFPPNEQYF.

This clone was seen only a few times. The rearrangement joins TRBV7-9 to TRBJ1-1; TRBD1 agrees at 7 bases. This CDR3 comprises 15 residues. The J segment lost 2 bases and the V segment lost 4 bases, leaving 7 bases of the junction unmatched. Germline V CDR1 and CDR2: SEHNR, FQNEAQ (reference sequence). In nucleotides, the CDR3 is TGTGCCAGCAGCTCGATAGGGACAGTTAACACTGAAGCTTTCTTT. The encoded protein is CASSSIGTVNTEAFF.

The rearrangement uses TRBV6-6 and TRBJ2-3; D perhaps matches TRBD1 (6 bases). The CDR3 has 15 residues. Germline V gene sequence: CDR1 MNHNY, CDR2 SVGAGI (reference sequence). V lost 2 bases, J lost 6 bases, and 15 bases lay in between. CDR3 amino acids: CASSYGTSFRDTQYF. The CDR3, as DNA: TGTGCCAGCAGTTACGGGACATCCTTCAGGGATACGCAGTATTTT.

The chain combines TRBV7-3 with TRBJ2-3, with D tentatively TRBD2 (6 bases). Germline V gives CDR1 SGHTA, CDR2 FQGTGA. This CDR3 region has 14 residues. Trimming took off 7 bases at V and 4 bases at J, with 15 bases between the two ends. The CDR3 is CASTSDSGADTQYF. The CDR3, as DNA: TGTGCCAGCACTTCGGATTCGGGAGCAGATACGCAGTATTTT.

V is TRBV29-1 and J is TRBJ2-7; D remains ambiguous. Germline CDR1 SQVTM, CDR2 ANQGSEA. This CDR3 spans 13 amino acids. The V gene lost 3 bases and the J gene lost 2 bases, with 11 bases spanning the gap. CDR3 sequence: CSVEGRRAYEQYF. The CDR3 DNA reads TGCAGCGTTGAGGGCAGGAGAGCCTACGAGCAGTACTTC.

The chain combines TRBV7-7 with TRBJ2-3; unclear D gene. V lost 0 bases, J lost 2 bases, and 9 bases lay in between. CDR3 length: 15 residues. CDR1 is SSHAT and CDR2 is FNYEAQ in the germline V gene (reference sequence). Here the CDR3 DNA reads TGTGCCAGCAGCTTAGCAGGCGGACCCACAGATACGCAGTATTTT. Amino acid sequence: CASSLAGGPTDTQYF.

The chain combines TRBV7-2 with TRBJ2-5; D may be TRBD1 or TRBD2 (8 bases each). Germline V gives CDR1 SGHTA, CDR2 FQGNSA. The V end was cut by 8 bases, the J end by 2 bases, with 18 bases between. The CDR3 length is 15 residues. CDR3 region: CASAGRDRRQETQYF. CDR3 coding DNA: TGTGCCAGCGCCGGGAGGGACAGGAGACAAGAGACCCAGTACTTC.

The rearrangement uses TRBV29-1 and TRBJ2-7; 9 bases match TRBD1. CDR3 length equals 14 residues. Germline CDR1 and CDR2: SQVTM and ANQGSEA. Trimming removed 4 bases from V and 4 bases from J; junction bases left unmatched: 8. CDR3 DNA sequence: TGCAGCGTTGCTCTCGGGACAGGGTTATACGAGCAGTACTTC. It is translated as CSVALGTGLYEQYF.

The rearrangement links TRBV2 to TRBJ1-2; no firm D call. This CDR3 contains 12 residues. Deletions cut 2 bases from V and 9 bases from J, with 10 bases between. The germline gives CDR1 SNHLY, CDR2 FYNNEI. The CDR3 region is CASSERVSSYTF. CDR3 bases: TGTGCCAGCAGTGAAAGGGTTAGTAGCTACACCTTC.

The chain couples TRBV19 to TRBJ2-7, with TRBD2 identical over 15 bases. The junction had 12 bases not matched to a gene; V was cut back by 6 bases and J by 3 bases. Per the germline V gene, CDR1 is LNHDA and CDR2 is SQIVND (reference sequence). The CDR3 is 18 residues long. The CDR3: CASSSVGTSGRTSYEQYF. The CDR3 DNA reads TGTGCCAGTAGCTCGGTGGGGACTAGCGGGAGGACTAGCTACGAGCAGTACTTC.